This TCR beta chain was identified during a study of beta chain features in type 1 diabetes. General study results and limits: Sampled from patients, naive, central memory and Treg TCRB repertoires appeared more similar than those sampled from healthy donors.

Only one heparinised blood draw was taken per donor, and its volume averaged roughly 0.12 L. The purity of all sorted populations exceeded 98%. The table lists this clone with a few counts. Its specificity is unknown. The whole isolated RNA underwent reverse transcription, so sequencing captured expressed TCRB transcripts. Here immunoSEQ multiplex PCR was the method, and the copy in TCRdb shows in-frame clones only, minus some. The sample includes around 200,000 clones, about 13% of them seen just once. V was cut by 5 bases and J by 3 bases, with 8 bases left in between. In germline, CDR1 is MDHEN, CDR2 SYDVKM. This CDR3 has 12 residues.

V and J are TRBV28 and TRBJ2-7, with D unresolved. This clonotype was sampled from a woman aged 18-29 years in good health. Sequencing input: central memory CD4+ T cells from blood. CDR3 region: CASSRSLYEQYF. The CDR3 DNA follows: TGTGCCAGCAGTCGTTCTCTCTACGAGCAGTACTTC.